The following is a TCR beta chain sequence with its context. TCRdb's copy holds only in-frame clones and misses some; the assay was immunoSEQ multiplex PCR. The table lists 500,000 to 550,000 clones, 70% to 80% of them singletons, with 0.013% in the top ten. This sample stems from a study of shared T cell receptors in the human thymus. Looked up from germline, CDR1 is LNHDA and CDR2 is SQIVND (reference sequence). V was trimmed by 6 bases and J by 4 bases, leaving 16 bases between them. CDR3 length: 15 residues. These data also formed part of another study, on human thymus T cells. This second study notes: Thymus tissue for the work was resected from patients undergoing corrective heart surgery.

Sequenced sample: thymocytes. The rearrangement joins TRBV19 to TRBJ2-1; a weak D match, TRBD2 (6 bases). The origin of this receptor is a boy less than two years old with a congenital heart defect. The CDR3 nucleotides read TGTGCCAGTAGGGAAGCGGGCGCCGCTTACAATGAGCAGTTCTTC. Amino acids: CASREAGAAYNEQFF.